This is a list of T cell receptor beta chains from one sample in a study of control samples from healthy donors and cancer patients. Clones were read by immunoSEQ multiplex PCR, and TCRdb kept only the in-frame ones, dropping some. The table shows fewer than 200,000 clones, with around 91% occurring only once. Sequencing was done on a sample of blood. These receptors were collected from a woman between 50 and 59 years old in good health. The CDR3 runs from the conserved cysteine through the conserved F or W. A D gene is named only where the DNA matches it firmly. Size values are once, few and many counts, or a class for expanded clones, and some rows have none.

CASSLGLAGGYEQFF	TGTGCCAGCAGCTTAGGTCTAGCGGGTGGGTATGAGCAGTTCTTC	TRBJ2-1	TRBV11-3	-	TRBD2
CASSLVDGTGHEAFF	TGTGCCAGCAGCTTAGTGGACGGGACAGGCCATGAAGCTTTCTTT	TRBJ1-1	TRBV7-9	-	TRBD1
CATSDRASGSFDEQFF	TGTGCCACCAGTGATCGGGCTAGCGGGAGTTTCGATGAGCAGTTCTTC	TRBJ2-1	TRBV24-1	-	TRBD2
CATGPSNEQFF	TGTGCCACGGGGCCATCGAATGAGCAGTTCTTC	TRBJ2-1	TRBV19	-	-
CASSENPSGSFHEQFF	TGTGCCAGCAGTGAAAATCCTAGCGGGAGTTTCCATGAGCAGTTCTTC	TRBJ2-1	TRBV6-1	-	TRBD2
CASRMTEEGPQHF	TGTGCCAGCAGGATGACAGAGGAAGGGCCCCAGCATTTT	TRBJ1-5	TRBV12-3/TRBV12-4	-	-
CASSPPGAGAEAFF	TGTGCCAGCAGCCCGCCGGGGGCGGGGGCTGAAGCTTTCTTT	TRBJ1-1	TRBV7-8	-	-
CASSQWDTEAFF	TGTGCCAGCAGCCAATGGGACACTGAAGCTTTCTTT	TRBJ1-1	TRBV3-1/TRBV3-2	-	-
CASSIAQPYGYGYTF	TGTGCCAGTAGTATAGCCCAACCCTACGGCTATGGCTACACCTTC	TRBJ1-2	TRBV19	-	-
CASSLGGWNEQFF	TGTGCCAGCAGCTTAGGGGGATGGAATGAGCAGTTCTTC	TRBJ2-1	TRBV7-2	-	-
CASSPNGHSGELFF	TGCGCCAGCAGCCCTAACGGACACTCCGGGGAGCTGTTTTTT	TRBJ2-2	TRBV4-3	once	-
CASSYSISSAGTQYF	TGTGCCAGCAGTTACTCGATATCCTCGGCGGGGACGCAGTATTTT	TRBJ2-3	TRBV6-5	-	-
CAIRVTGDNSPLHF	TGTGCCATCAGGGTGACAGGGGATAATTCACCCCTCCACTTT	TRBJ1-6	TRBV10-3	-	TRBD1
CASRDRGSTDTQYF	TGTGCCAGTCGCGACAGGGGAAGCACAGATACGCAGTATTTT	TRBJ2-3	TRBV19	-	TRBD1
CASSEGPGNQPQHF	TGTGCCAGCAGTGAGGGCCCCGGGAATCAGCCCCAGCATTTT	TRBJ1-5	TRBV6-4	-	-
CASSPWDLGNYEQYF	TGTGCCAGCAGTCCCTGGGACCTCGGGAACTACGAGCAGTACTTC	TRBJ2-7	TRBV27	once	-
CASSHRDSTEAFF	TGTGCCAGCAGTCACAGGGATAGCACTGAAGCTTTCTTT	TRBJ1-1	TRBV6-5	few	-
CASSPQAGGSSYEQYF	TGTGCCAGCAGCCCTCAGGCGGGCGGGAGCTCCTACGAGCAGTACTTC	TRBJ2-7	TRBV7-3	-	TRBD2
CASTRSRDSRTDTQYF	TGCGCCAGCACCCGTTCCCGGGACAGTCGCACAGATACGCAGTATTTT	TRBJ2-3	TRBV5-1	-	TRBD1
CASSPQGNTIYF	TGTGCCAGCAGCCCTCAAGGAAACACCATATATTTT	TRBJ1-3	TRBV3-1/TRBV3-2	-	-
CASSIGLAGAYEQYF	TGTGCCAGTAGTATCGGACTAGCGGGAGCCTACGAGCAGTACTTC	TRBJ2-7	TRBV19	-	TRBD2
CASSLVGATEAFF	TGTGCCAGCAGTTTAGTGGGGGCCACTGAAGCTTTCTTT	TRBJ1-1	TRBV28	-	-
CSVSRIAGEFGYGYTF	TGCAGCGTTTCCCGAATCGCCGGAGAATTCGGCTATGGCTACACCTTC	TRBJ1-2	TRBV29-1	-	-
CASSSQGVANYGYTF	TGTGCCAGCAGCTCTCAGGGGGTAGCTAACTATGGCTACACCTTC	TRBJ1-2	TRBV16	-	TRBD1
CSVATGGRETQYF	TGCAGCGTCGCCACAGGGGGGCGGGAGACCCAGTACTTC	TRBJ2-5	TRBV29-1	-	TRBD1
CASSYMTGVAGELFF	TGTGCCAGCAGTTATATGACAGGGGTGGCCGGGGAGCTGTTTTTT	TRBJ2-2	TRBV2	-	TRBD1
CASSQHRESYEQYF	TGTGCCAGCAGCCAACACAGGGAGTCCTACGAGCAGTACTTC	TRBJ2-7	TRBV7-2	once	-
CASSADLYNEQFF	TGCGCCAGCAGCGCGGACCTTTACAATGAGCAGTTCTTC	TRBJ2-1	TRBV4-3	-	-
CASRRGTSTDTQYF	TGTGCCAGCAGGAGGGGGACTAGCACAGATACGCAGTATTTT	TRBJ2-3	TRBV6-5	-	-
CASSAQGGSYNEQFF	TGTGCCAGCAGCGCCCAGGGGGGCTCCTACAATGAGCAGTTCTTC	TRBJ2-1	TRBV11-3	-	-
CASSSGGTDTQYF	TGTGCCAGCAGCTCGGGGGGCACAGATACGCAGTATTTT	TRBJ2-3	TRBV11-3	-	-
CASAVASSYEQYF	TGTGCCAGCGCCGTTGCCAGCTCCTACGAGCAGTACTTC	TRBJ2-7	TRBV6-5	-	-
CASSLATTDNEQFF	TGTGCCAGCAGCTTAGCGACGACAGACAATGAGCAGTTCTTC	TRBJ2-1	TRBV7-9	-	-
CASSLSRGTNEQFF	TGTGCCAGCAGCTTAAGCCGGGGAACTAATGAGCAGTTCTTC	TRBJ2-1	TRBV7-2	-	-
CASTHGGAKFYGYTF	TGTGCCAGCACCCATGGAGGGGCGAAATTCTATGGCTACACCTTC	TRBJ1-2	TRBV6-5	-	-
CASSEEVLINEKLFF	TGTGCCAGCAGTGAAGAGGTTCTGATAAATGAAAAACTGTTTTTT	TRBJ1-4	TRBV2	-	-
CASSPGGAGNEQFF	TGTGCCAGCAGCCCCGGGGGGGCAGGAAATGAGCAGTTCTTC	TRBJ2-1	TRBV28	-	TRBD2
CASSYSPTGQGGIRGKNIQYF	TGTGCCAGCAGTTATTCTCCCACGGGACAGGGAGGCATCCGAGGCAAAAACATTCAGTACTTC	TRBJ2-4	TRBV6-2/TRBV6-3	-	TRBD1
CASSYRLIAGGNTGELFF	TGTGCCAGCAGTTACAGATTAATAGCGGGAGGGAACACCGGGGAGCTGTTTTTT	TRBJ2-2	TRBV6-2/TRBV6-3	once	TRBD2
CASSPQGGPEAFF	TGTGCCAGCAGCCCCCAGGGAGGGCCTGAAGCTTTCTTT	TRBJ1-1	TRBV6-6	-	-
CAWTQGGEQYF	TGTGCCTGGACACAGGGGGGCGAGCAGTACTTC	TRBJ2-7	TRBV30	-	TRBD1
CASSIASPFGAGLAKNIQYF	TGTGCCAGTAGTATAGCATCCCCCTTTGGAGCGGGACTAGCCAAAAACATTCAGTACTTC	TRBJ2-4	TRBV19	-	TRBD2
CASSARRDTEAFF	TGTGCCAGTAGTGCCCGACGGGACACTGAAGCTTTCTTT	TRBJ1-1	TRBV19	-	-
CASSLSIGPWDEQFF	TGTGCCAGCAGCTTATCTATAGGACCTTGGGATGAGCAGTTCTTC	TRBJ2-1	TRBV7-2	-	-
CASRPEKQTSGGIYNEQFF	TGTGCCAGCAGACCGGAGAAACAGACTAGCGGGGGAATCTACAATGAGCAGTTCTTC	TRBJ2-1	TRBV13	-	TRBD2
CASSWDRDNEQFF	TGTGCCAGCAGTTGGGACAGGGACAATGAGCAGTTCTTC	TRBJ2-1	TRBV12-3/TRBV12-4	-	TRBD1
CASSPASYSVGTQYF	TGTGCCAGCAGCCCCGCTAGCTACAGTGTAGGTACGCAGTATTTT	TRBJ2-3	TRBV7-2	-	-
CASSPHAGGNTEAFF	TGTGCCAGCAGCCCCCACGCTGGGGGGAACACTGAAGCTTTCTTT	TRBJ1-1	TRBV7-3	-	-
CASSRVYEQYF	TGTGCCAGCAGCCGGGTCTACGAGCAGTACTTC	TRBJ2-7	TRBV7-2	-	-
CASSPDREDNEQFF	TGCGCCAGCAGCCCCGACAGGGAGGACAATGAGCAGTTCTTC	TRBJ2-1	TRBV5-1	-	-
CANADGDSTDTQYF	TGTGCCAACGCGGACGGAGATAGCACAGATACGCAGTATTTT	TRBJ2-3	TRBV2	-	-
CASSAWDPNTGELFF	TGTGCCAGCAGCGCGTGGGACCCCAACACCGGGGAGCTGTTTTTT	TRBJ2-2	TRBV21-1	-	-
CASSLNPLGNTIYF	TGTGCCAGCAGCTTAAACCCGCTTGGAAACACCATATATTTT	TRBJ1-3	TRBV7-2	-	-
CSVEQRGGGGNEQFF	TGCAGCGTTGAACAACGGGGAGGGGGGGGGAATGAGCAGTTCTTC	TRBJ2-1	TRBV29-1	once	-
CASSERGLADTQYF	TGTGCCAGCAGTGAGAGGGGCCTGGCAGATACGCAGTATTTT	TRBJ2-3	TRBV6-4	-	-
CASSFTWYEQYF	TGTGCCAGCAGTTTCACTTGGTACGAGCAGTACTTC	TRBJ2-7	TRBV28	-	-
CSASGEQGKVADTQYF	TGCAGTGCTAGTGGAGAACAGGGCAAAGTGGCAGATACGCAGTATTTT	TRBJ2-3	TRBV20-1	-	-
CASSRRTSGGTYEQYF	TGTGCCAGCAGTCGACGGACTAGCGGGGGGACCTACGAGCAGTACTTC	TRBJ2-7	TRBV27	-	TRBD2